Below are 10 T cell receptor beta chains sequenced from a single sample in a study of shared clonotypes between healthy human individuals. Using immunoSEQ multiplex PCR, the repertoire was profiled, and TCRdb retains in-frame clones only, with some absent. Of approximately 980,000 clones in the sample, over 60% were seen once. Sequenced: memory CD4+ T cells sorted from blood. Subset: CD45RA-negative fraction. The source of these receptors is a man aged 18 to 30 in good health.

This clone showed up just once. The chain carries TRBV4-1 and TRBJ2-7; unclear D gene. Germline V lookup: CDR1 MGHRA, CDR2 YSYEKL. CDR3 length equals 13 residues. The V end was cut by 1 base, the J end by 6 bases, with 10 bases between. Here the CDR3 DNA reads TGCGCCAGCAGCCAAGTTCTGGTGGGCGAGCAGTACTTC. Its protein product is CASSQVLVGEQYF.

This clone was counted only a few times. The gene calls are TRBV5-1 and TRBJ1-6, with D perhaps TRBD1 (5 bases). V lost 4 bases and J 5 bases, leaving 16 bases between the germline ends. From germline, CDR1 is SGHRS and CDR2 YFSETQ. The CDR3 is 16 amino acids. CDR3 residues: CASSPRAGTNNSPLHF. The CDR3 DNA is TGCGCCAGCAGCCCAAGGGCAGGGACGAATAATTCACCCCTCCACTTT.

The CDR3 DNA follows: TGTGCCAGCAGCTTGTGGTATCAGACGCAGTATTTT. This codes for CASSLWYQTQYF. The chain combines TRBV5-8 with TRBJ2-3; D not resolved. Germline V CDR1 and CDR2: SGHTS, YDEGEE. Trimming left V 1 base short and J 9 bases short, with 9 bases between. The CDR3 is 12 residues long.

As regards this clone: In the same sample, other DNA sequences code for this CDR3. V usage is TRBV2 and J usage is TRBJ1-2; D ambiguous. The V end was cut by 3 bases, the J end by 1 base, with 6 bases between. Germline-derived CDR1 and CDR2 are SNHLY and FYNNEI. This CDR3 has 13 residues. In DNA, the CDR3 is TGTGCCAGCAGTGAGTCGGGTAACTATGGCTACACCTTC. Translating it yields CASSESGNYGYTF. Variable domain in full (rest from reference TRBV2 and TRBJ1-2): EPEVTQTPSHQVTQMGQEVILRCVPISNHLYFYWYRQILGQKVEFLVSFYNNEISEKSEIFDDQFSVERPDGSNFTLKIRSTKLEDSAMYFCASSESGNYGYTFGSGTRLTVV.

The chain is built from TRBV28 and TRBJ2-1; 10 bases match TRBD1. This CDR3 is 16 amino acids long. CDR1 is MDHEN, CDR2 SYDVKM, per germline. The J segment lost 9 bases and the V segment lost 6 bases, leaving 14 bases of the junction unmatched. CDR3 sequence: CASRFRDRGQISEQFF. The CDR3, as DNA: TGTGCCAGCAGGTTTCGGGACAGGGGCCAAATTAGTGAGCAGTTCTTC.

The chain joins TRBV2 to TRBJ2-6; D gene unclear. Germline V gene data show CDR1 as SNHLY and CDR2 as FYNNEI. The CDR3 consists of 15 residues. V lost 5 bases, J lost 2 bases, and 10 bases lay in between. The CDR3: CASSPTTTGANVLTF. The CDR3 DNA reads TGTGCCAGCAGTCCAACGACAACTGGGGCCAACGTCCTGACTTTC. The full variable domain, in which reference TRBV2 and TRBJ2-6 provide the parts outside the CDR3, is EPEVTQTPSHQVTQMGQEVILRCVPISNHLYFYWYRQILGQKVEFLVSFYNNEISEKSEIFDDQFSVERPDGSNFTLKIRSTKLEDSAMYFCASSPTTTGANVLTFGAGSRLTVL.

A remark on this clone: With a far larger clone one base away, a read error is the likely cause. This chain links TRBV28 with TRBJ2-3, with 8 bases matching TRBD1. Germline assignment: CDR1 MDHEN and CDR2 SYDVKM. Germline trimming cut 6 bases from V and 4 bases from J; bases unmatched to any gene: 3. CDR3 size: 13 residues. The CDR3 nucleotides are TGTGCCAGCAGAGGACAGGGCCCAGATACGCAGTATTTT. Translating gives CASRGQGPDTQYF.

J is TRBJ2-2 and V is TRBV30; 9 bases agree with TRBD1. Germline V gene sequence: CDR1 GTSNPN, CDR2 SVGIG (reference sequence). The trim removed 4 bases at V and 5 bases at J, leaving 8 bases unmatched. The CDR3 totals 15 residues. Here the CDR3 reads CAWTFGTGWTGELFF. The CDR3, as DNA: TGTGCCTGGACTTTCGGGACAGGGTGGACCGGGGAGCTGTTTTTT. The full variable domain, rest sourced from reference TRBV30 and TRBJ2-2, is SQTIHQWPATLVQPVGSPLSLECTVEGTSNPNLYWYRQAAGRGLQLLFYSVGIGQISSEVPQNLSASRPQDRQFILSSKKLLLSDSGFYLCAWTFGTGWTGELFFGEGSRLTVL.

V usage is TRBV5-8 and J usage is TRBJ1-2; a weak D match, TRBD1 (6 bases). The ends were cut back, 4 bases at V and 3 bases at J, with 19 bases in the middle. Germline assignment: CDR1 SGHTS and CDR2 YDEGEE. CDR3 length equals 16 residues. CDR3 DNA sequence: TGTGCCAGCAGCCAAGGACTAGTACAGGGCTACTATGGCTACACCTTC. Its translation: CASSQGLVQGYYGYTF.

As regards this clone: The sample has other DNA sequences that encode this CDR3 too. The gene calls are TRBV5-1 and TRBJ2-5; 10 positions agree with TRBD2. The CDR3 spans 14 residues. CDR1 and CDR2 (germline): SGHRS, YFSETQ. V shed 0 bases, J shed 4 bases, and the junction held 0 bases outside the gene matches. The CDR3 region has the DNA TGCGCCAGCAGCTTGGGACTAGCGGGAGAGACCCAGTACTTC. Amino acid sequence: CASSLGLAGETQYF.